This TCR beta chain was captured in a study of early stage breast cancer tumors. Background on the study: Twelve of the 16 invasive tumors were ER+, PR+ and HER2-.

The V gene lost 7 bases and the J gene lost 6 bases, with 24 bases spanning the gap. The CDR3 runs 16 residues. Germline CDR1 is MDHEN and CDR2 is SYDVKM. Profiled with immunoSEQ multiplex PCR; TCRdb holds only in-frame clones, not every one. Of approximately 70,000 clones listed, 80% are singletons. The chain uses TRBV28 and TRBJ1-1; the D gene is possibly TRBD1 (5 bases). This sequence originates from a person aged 40 to 50 with breast cancer. Sequenced material: blood. CDR3 nucleotides: TGTGCCAGCACTCTTAGGAGGACTCCCGGGGGGGCTGAAGCTTTCTTT. Amino acid sequence: CASTLRRTPGGAEAFF.